This T cell receptor beta chain was recovered during a study of shared clonotypes between healthy human individuals. Study summary: Researchers assigned three CD4 naive, three CD4 memory, two CD8 naive and one CD8 memory plate to each donor.

Overall study results and limits: Memory subsets generally showed lower estimated richness than naive subsets.

Clones were read by immunoSEQ multiplex PCR, and TCRdb kept only the in-frame ones, dropping some. The table includes about 960,000 clones, approximately 80% detected once. Germline V gene data show CDR1 as SGDLS and CDR2 as YYNGEE. This CDR3 comprises 12 residues. Trimming cost V 4 bases and J 5 bases, with 9 bases left between them. Worth noting for this clone: The antigen remains unidentified.

The chain combines TRBV9 with TRBJ1-2; no firm D call. Source material: memory CD4+ T cells sorted from blood. The subset denotes: CD45RA-negative fraction. The TCR sequence derives from a man aged 18 to 35 in good health. CDR3 nucleotides: TGTGCCAGCAGCAATGGGAGGTATGGCTACACCTTC. Its translation: CASSNGRYGYTF.